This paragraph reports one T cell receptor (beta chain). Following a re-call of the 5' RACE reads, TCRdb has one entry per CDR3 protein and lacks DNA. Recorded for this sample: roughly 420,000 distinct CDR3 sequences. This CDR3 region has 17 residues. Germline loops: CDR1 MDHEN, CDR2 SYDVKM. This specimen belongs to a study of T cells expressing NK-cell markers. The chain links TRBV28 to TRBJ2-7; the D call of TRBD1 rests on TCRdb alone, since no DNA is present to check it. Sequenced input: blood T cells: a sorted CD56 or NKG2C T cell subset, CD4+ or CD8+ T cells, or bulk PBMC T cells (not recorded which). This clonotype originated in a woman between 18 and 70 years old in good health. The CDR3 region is CASSQGELTLIPYEQYF.